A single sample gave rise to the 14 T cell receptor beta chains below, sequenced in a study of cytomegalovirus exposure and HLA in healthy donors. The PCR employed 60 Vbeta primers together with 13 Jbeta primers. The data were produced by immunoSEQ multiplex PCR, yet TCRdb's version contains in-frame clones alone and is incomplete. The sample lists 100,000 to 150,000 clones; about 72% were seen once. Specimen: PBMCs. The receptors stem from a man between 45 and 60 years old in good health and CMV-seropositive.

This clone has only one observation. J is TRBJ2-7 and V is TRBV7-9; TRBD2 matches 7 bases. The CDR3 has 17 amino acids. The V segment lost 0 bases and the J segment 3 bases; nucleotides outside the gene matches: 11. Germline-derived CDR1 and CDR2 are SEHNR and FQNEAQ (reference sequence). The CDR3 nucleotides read TGTGCCAGCAGCTTAGCGGGGGGGGGAACAGGACACTACGAGCAGTACTTC. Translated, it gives CASSLAGGGTGHYEQYF.

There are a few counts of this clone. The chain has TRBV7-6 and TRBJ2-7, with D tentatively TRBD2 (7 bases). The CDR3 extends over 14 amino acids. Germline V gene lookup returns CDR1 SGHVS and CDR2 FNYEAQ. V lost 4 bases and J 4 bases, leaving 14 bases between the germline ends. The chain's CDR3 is CASSWGGREYEQYF. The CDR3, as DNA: TGTGCCAGCAGCTGGGGGGGGCGCGAATACGAGCAGTACTTC.

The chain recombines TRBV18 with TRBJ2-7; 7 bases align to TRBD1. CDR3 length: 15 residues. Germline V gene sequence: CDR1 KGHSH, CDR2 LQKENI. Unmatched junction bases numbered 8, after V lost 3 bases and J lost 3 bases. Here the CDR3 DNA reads TGTGCCAGCTCACCGCGACAGGGCGGTCACTACGAGCAGTACTTC. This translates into CASSPRQGGHYEQYF. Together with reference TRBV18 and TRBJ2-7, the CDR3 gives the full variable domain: NAGVMQNPRHLVRRRGQEARLRCSPMKGHSHVYWYRQLPEEGLKFMVYLQKENIIDESGMPKERFSAEFPKEGPSILRIQQVVRGDSAAYFCASSPRQGGHYEQYFGPGTRLTVT.

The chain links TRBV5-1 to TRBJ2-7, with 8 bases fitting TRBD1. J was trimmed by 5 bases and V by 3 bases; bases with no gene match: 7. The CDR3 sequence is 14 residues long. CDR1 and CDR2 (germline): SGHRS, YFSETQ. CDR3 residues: CASSSQGVGNEQYF. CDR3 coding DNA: TGCGCCAGCAGCTCACAGGGGGTTGGTAACGAGCAGTACTTC.

The CDR3, as DNA: TGTGCCAGCAGCTTAGGCCAGGGGATGTTCTACGAGCAGTACTTC. Translated, it gives CASSLGQGMFYEQYF. The J gene is TRBJ2-7, the V gene TRBV7-9, with a possible D match to TRBD1 (6 bases). Trimming pared 1 base from V and 3 bases from J, leaving 13 bases between. The germline CDR1 and CDR2 sequences are SEHNR and FQNEAQ (reference sequence). CDR3 length: 15 amino acids.

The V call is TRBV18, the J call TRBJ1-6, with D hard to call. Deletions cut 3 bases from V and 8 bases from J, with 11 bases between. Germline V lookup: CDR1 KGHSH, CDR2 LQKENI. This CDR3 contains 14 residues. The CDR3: CASSPATQDSPLHF. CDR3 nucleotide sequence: TGTGCCAGCTCACCCGCGACGCAGGATTCACCCCTCCACTTT.

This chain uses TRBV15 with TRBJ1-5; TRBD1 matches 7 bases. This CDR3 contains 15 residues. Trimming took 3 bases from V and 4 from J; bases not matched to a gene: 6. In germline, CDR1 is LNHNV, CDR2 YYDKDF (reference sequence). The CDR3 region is CATSSATGENQPQHF. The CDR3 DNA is TGTGCCACCAGCAGTGCTACAGGGGAGAATCAGCCCCAGCATTTT.

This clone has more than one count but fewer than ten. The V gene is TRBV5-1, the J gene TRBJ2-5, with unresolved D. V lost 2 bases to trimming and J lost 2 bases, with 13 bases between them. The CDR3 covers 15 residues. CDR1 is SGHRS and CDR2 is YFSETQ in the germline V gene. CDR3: CASSFSSRAQETQYF. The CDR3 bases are TGCGCCAGCAGCTTTTCTTCGAGAGCACAAGAGACCCAGTACTTC. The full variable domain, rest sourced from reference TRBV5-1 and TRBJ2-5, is KAGVTQTPRYLIKTRGQQVTLSCSPISGHRSVSWYQQTPGQGLQFLFEYFSETQRNKGNFPGRFSGRQFSNSRSEMNVSTLELGDSALYLCASSFSSRAQETQYFGPGTRLLVL.

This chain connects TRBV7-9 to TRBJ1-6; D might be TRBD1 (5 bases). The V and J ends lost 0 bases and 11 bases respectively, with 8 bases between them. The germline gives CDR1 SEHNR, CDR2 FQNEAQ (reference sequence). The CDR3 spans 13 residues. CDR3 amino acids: CASSLAGEAPLHF. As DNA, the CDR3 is TGTGCCAGCAGCTTAGCGGGGGAGGCACCCCTCCACTTT.

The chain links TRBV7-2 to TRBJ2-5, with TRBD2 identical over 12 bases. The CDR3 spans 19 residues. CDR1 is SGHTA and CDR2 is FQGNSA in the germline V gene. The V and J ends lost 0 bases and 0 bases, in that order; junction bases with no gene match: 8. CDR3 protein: CASSLAIASGGVYQETQYF. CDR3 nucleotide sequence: TGTGCCAGCAGCTTAGCTATCGCTAGCGGGGGGGTGTACCAAGAGACCCAGTACTTC.

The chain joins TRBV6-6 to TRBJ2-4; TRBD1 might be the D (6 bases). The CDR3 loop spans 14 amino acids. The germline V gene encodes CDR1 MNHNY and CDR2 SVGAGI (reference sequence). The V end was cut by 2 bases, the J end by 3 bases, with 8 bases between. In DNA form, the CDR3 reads TGTGCCAGCAGTTACGGGGGCGGCAAAAACATTCAGTACTTC. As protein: CASSYGGGKNIQYF.

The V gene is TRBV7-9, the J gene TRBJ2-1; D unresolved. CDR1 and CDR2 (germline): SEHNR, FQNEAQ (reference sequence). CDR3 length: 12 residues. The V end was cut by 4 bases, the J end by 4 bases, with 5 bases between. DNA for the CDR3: TGTGCCAGCAGCTCCGGGTACAATGAGCAGTTCTTC. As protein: CASSSGYNEQFF.

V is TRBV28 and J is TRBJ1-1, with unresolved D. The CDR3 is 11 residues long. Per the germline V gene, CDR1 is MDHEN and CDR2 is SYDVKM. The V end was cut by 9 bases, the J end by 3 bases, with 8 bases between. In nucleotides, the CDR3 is TGTGCCAGTTCCGGGGACACTGAAGCTTTCTTT. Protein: CASSGDTEAFF. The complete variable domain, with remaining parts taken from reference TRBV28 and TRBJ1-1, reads DVKVTQSSRYLVKRTGEKVFLECVQDMDHENMFWYRQDPGLGLRLIYFSYDVKMKEKGDIPEGYSVSREKKERFSLILESASTNQTSMYLCASSGDTEAFFGQGTRLTVV.

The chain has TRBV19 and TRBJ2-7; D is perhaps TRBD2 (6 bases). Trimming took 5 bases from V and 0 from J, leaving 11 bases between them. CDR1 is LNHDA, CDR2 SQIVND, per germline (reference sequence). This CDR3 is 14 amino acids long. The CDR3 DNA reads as TGTGCCAGTAGTCCCCGGGGGAGCTCCTACGAGCAGTACTTC. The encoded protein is CASSPRGSSYEQYF.